This TCR beta chain was sequenced during a study of identical twins. The cDNA had a unique molecular identifier and a template-switch universal primer site. TCRdb re-called the 5' RACE reads through MiXCR, storing one row per CDR3 protein. The sample has under 800,000 distinct CDR3 sequences, less than 25% seen once. This CDR3 region has 15 residues. Trimming stripped 7 bases from V and 2 bases from J, with 17 bases between. This sample was shared with a second study, whose subject was T cells expressing NK-cell markers. Turning to that study: The study found dominant NKG2C+ clonotypes at about 1.0-8% of CD8+ T cells in six donors.

The V call is TRBV12-3 or TRBV12-4, the J call TRBJ2-5; no clear D. The TCR sequence derives from a woman under 30 in good health. The sequenced material came from PBMCs. The CDR3 DNA is TGTGCCAGCACCCCCGAAGGCCTCGGTCAAGAGACCCAGTACTTC. The encoded protein is CASTPEGLGQETQYF.